The rows below give T cell receptor beta chains drawn from one sample of a study of patients and donors after allogeneic stem cell transplantation. MiXCR, applied by TCRdb to the RT-PCR reads, yields one record per CDR3 protein. In the table there are roughly 940,000 distinct CDR3 sequences, about a sixth of which are singletons. The sample taken for sequencing was blood, either unsorted or a sorted T cell fraction (not recorded which). The receptors stem from a human donor who was either an allogeneic HSCT recipient or a stem cell or donor lymphocyte infusion donor (not recorded which). It is not recorded whose cells these are; they may come from a transplant donor. The CDR3 runs from the conserved cysteine through the conserved F or W. A D gene is named only where the DNA matches it firmly. Clone size, where shown, is once, few, many, or a class for clones that have expanded.

V	size	J	D	DNA	CDR3
TRBV7-3	.	TRBJ1-5	.	TGTGCCAGCAGCGCCCCGGGACATCTTTTCAATCAGCCCCAGCATTTT	CASSAPGHLFNQPQHF
TRBV4-3	.	TRBJ2-2	TRBD1	TGCGCCAGCAGCCAAGATCTTCAGGGGGCGTACACCGGGGAGCTGTTTTTT	CASSQDLQGAYTGELFF
TRBV12-3/TRBV12-4	many	TRBJ2-5	TRBD2	TGTGCCAGCAGGGGACTAGCGGGAGAGACCCAGTACTTC	CASRGLAGETQYF
TRBV4-3	.	TRBJ2-2	.	TGCGCCAGCAGCCTATCATACCGCACCGGGGAGCTGTTTTTT	CASSLSYRTGELFF
TRBV7-8	.	TRBJ2-1	.	TGTGCCAGCAGCGTACGACTAGAGCGCAATGAGCAGTTCTTC	CASSVRLERNEQFF
TRBV25-1	.	TRBJ2-7	.	TGTGCCAGCAGGGACGAGGCTGGGAGCGTTTACGAGCAGTACTTC	CASRDEAGSVYEQYF
TRBV25-1	.	TRBJ2-2	.	TGTGCCAGCAGAATGAGCGTTGGGGAGCTGTTTTTT	CASRMSVGELFF
TRBV29-1	.	TRBJ2-7	TRBD2	TGCAGCGTTGAAATAGCGGGCAACTACGAGCAGTACTTC	CSVEIAGNYEQYF
TRBV5-1	few	TRBJ1-2	TRBD1	TGCGCCAGCAGCTTGGAGGGACAGGGTTCCGATGGCTACACCTTC	CASSLEGQGSDGYTF
TRBV12-3/TRBV12-4	many	TRBJ1-2	.	TGTGCCAGCAGTAGGACAGTCTATGGCTACACCTTC	CASSRTVYGYTF
TRBV18	.	TRBJ1-5	.	TGTGCCAGCTCACCGCCACAGGGCGGGAGCAATCAGCCCCAGCATTTT	CASSPPQGGSNQPQHF
TRBV12-3/TRBV12-4	many	TRBJ2-1	TRBD1	TGTGCCAGCAGTCCTACCCTGGGACAGGGCAATGAGCAGTTCTTC	CASSPTLGQGNEQFF
TRBV27	.	TRBJ2-7	.	TGTGAAGCGGAGGAAGGCACCTACGAGCAGTACTTC	CEAEEGTYEQYF
TRBV7-8	many	TRBJ2-1	.	TGTGCCAGCAGCTTAGAAAGGACCAAAAACAATGAGCAGTTCTTC	CASSLERTKNNEQFF
TRBV28	few	TRBJ2-3	.	TGTGCCAGCAGTTTAGGGGGGATTATAATAAGTGGTACGCAGTATTTT	CASSLGGIIISGTQYF
TRBV14	.	TRBJ1-4	.	TGTGCCAGCAGCCAAGACCGGACCCGAAGGACTAATGAAAAACTGTTTTTT	CASSQDRTRRTNEKLFF
TRBV10-3	.	TRBJ2-1	TRBD1	TGTGCCATCAGTACCGGGACAGTGGTCGAGCAGTTCTTC	CAISTGTVVEQFF
TRBV4-1	.	TRBJ2-7	.	TGCGCCAGCAGCCAAGATCTATCTTTGACCGTAAAGCAGTACTTC	CASSQDLSLTVKQYF
TRBV7-3	.	TRBJ2-1	TRBD2	TGTGCCAGCAGCTTACTCGCGGGGGGCCCACCCTACAATGAGCAGTTCTTC	CASSLLAGGPPYNEQFF
TRBV12-3/TRBV12-4	few	TRBJ1-3	.	TGTGCCAGCAGTCGGACCGGTTTGTATTTT	CASSRTGLYF
TRBV25-1	few	TRBJ1-4	TRBD1	TGTGCCAGCAGTGCGGACAGGGGGGTTCCCCTTAATGAAAAACTGTTTTTT	CASSADRGVPLNEKLFF
TRBV7-6	.	TRBJ2-2	TRBD1	TGTGCCAGCAGCTTCGACAGGGGCGTCACCGGGGAGCTGTTTTTT	CASSFDRGVTGELFF
TRBV12-3/TRBV12-4	.	TRBJ1-1	.	TGTGCCAGCAGTTTGCCAGGCGAAGCTTTCTTT	CASSLPGEAFF
TRBV12-3/TRBV12-4	many	TRBJ2-3	TRBD1	TGTGCCAGCACGCGGGGGACAGGGAACACAGATACGCAGTATTTT	CASTRGTGNTDTQYF
TRBV20-1	few	TRBJ1-2	.	TGCAGTGCCCCAAACAGCTACACCTTC	CSAPNSYTF
TRBV25-1	.	TRBJ1-3	TRBD1	TGTGCCAGCAGTGCCCCCCCCGGGACAGGGAATGGAAACACCATATATTTT	CASSAPPGTGNGNTIYF
TRBV6-1	.	TRBJ1-1	TRBD1	TGTGCCAGCAGTGTTCGGGGACAGGGTAACACTGAAGCTTTCTTT	CASSVRGQGNTEAFF
TRBV18	few	TRBJ1-1	TRBD1	TGTGCCAGCTCGGGGTACAGGGGGAACACTGAAGCTTTCTTT	CASSGYRGNTEAFF
TRBV12-3/TRBV12-4	.	TRBJ2-1	.	TGTGCCAGCAGTCGGGCGGGGGCATCCTACAATGAGCAGTTCTTC	CASSRAGASYNEQFF
TRBV13	few	TRBJ2-1	TRBD2	TGTGCCAGCAGATCCCGGGAGGCCCCCTACAATGAGCAGTTCTTC	CASRSREAPYNEQFF
TRBV6-2/TRBV6-3	few	TRBJ2-5	.	TGTGCCAGCGGAAGGAGGGAGACCCAGTACTTC	CASGRRETQYF
TRBV12-3/TRBV12-4	many	TRBJ2-1	TRBD2	TGTGCCAGCAGTCGGCTAGCGGGAATGGCGGATGAGCAGTTCTTC	CASSRLAGMADEQFF
TRBV7-9	few	TRBJ2-7	TRBD1	TGTGCCATCTCAATAAGGGACAGAACCTACGAGCAGTACTTC	CAISIRDRTYEQYF
TRBV4-3	many	TRBJ1-5	TRBD1	TGCGCCAGCAGCCAAGATACGGGACAGGCGCAGCCCCAGCATTTT	CASSQDTGQAQPQHF
TRBV10-3	.	TRBJ2-5	TRBD2	TGTGCCATCAGGGGTAGCGGGGGCCGGGAGGGGACCCAGTACTTC	CAIRGSGGREGTQYF
TRBV10-3	.	TRBJ2-2	.	TGTGCCATCAGTGAGTCGTGGGGGGAGAACACCGGGGAGCTGTTTTTT	CAISESWGENTGELFF
TRBV12-3/TRBV12-4	many	TRBJ1-5	.	TGTGCCAGCATCGCAGAAGATAGCAATCAGCCCCAGCATTTT	CASIAEDSNQPQHF
TRBV4-1	.	TRBJ2-3	.	TGCGCCAGCAGCCCGCGGGACTCCGCGGGCGATACGCAGTATTTT	CASSPRDSAGDTQYF
TRBV28	few	TRBJ1-5	.	TGTGCCAGCAGTCCGGGGGTGGTGACGAGGGGGTCCCAGCATTTT	CASSPGVVTRGSQHF
TRBV7-9	.	TRBJ2-5	TRBD2	TGTGCCAGCAGCAAGAGACTAGCGGGGTTCCAAGAGACCCAGTACTTC	CASSKRLAGFQETQYF
TRBV6-2/TRBV6-3	.	TRBJ2-6	.	TGTGCCAGCAGCCCCCACCGGATCTCTGGGGCCAACGTCCTGACTTTC	CASSPHRISGANVLTF
TRBV20-1	.	TRBJ2-7	.	TGCAGTGCTAGACCGGGACTGAAGCCCTTCGAGCAGTACTTC	CSARPGLKPFEQYF
TRBV12-3/TRBV12-4	few	TRBJ1-5	.	TGTGCCAGCAGTTCAGGGGAACGAAGCAATCAGCCCCAGCATTTT	CASSSGERSNQPQHF
TRBV7-3	few	TRBJ2-5	.	TGTGCCAGCAGCTTAGGCACCTACTCAGGGACCCAGTACTTC	CASSLGTYSGTQYF
TRBV28	few	TRBJ2-5	TRBD2	TGTGCCAGCAGTTCCCAGACCAAAGCGGGGGAGACCCAGTACTTC	CASSSQTKAGETQYF
TRBV3-1	few	TRBJ2-2	TRBD1	TGTGCCAGCAGCTATAGACAGGGTGCGAACACCGGGGAGCTGTTTTTT	CASSYRQGANTGELFF